This entry describes one T cell receptor (beta chain). Its specificity is not known. The sample originates from a study of T cells in Graves' hyperthyroidism and ophthalmopathy. Study-wide results and limits: Ophthalmopathy onset followed model prediction by a median approximately 5.9 months. Expanded thyroid clonotypes (above 0.001) were mostly also found in blood.

PBMCs were obtained from over 8.5 ml fresh peripheral blood. CDR3 size: 18 residues. Germline CDR1 and CDR2: ENHRY and SYGVKD. The J segment lost 5 bases and the V segment lost 5 bases, leaving 15 bases of the junction unmatched. Researchers took RNA transcripts and amplified the TCR beta CDR3 regions from them. During a first-round RT-PCR of the TCR CDR3, the HTBI primer set was used. TCRdb analysed the multiplex PCR reads with MiXCR anew, one entry per CDR3 protein. The table records hundreds of thousands of distinct CDR3 sequences, over 35% of them present only once. The rearrangement joins TRBV10-3 to TRBJ2-5; 12 bases match TRBD2. This receptor was identified in a man between 18 and 29 years old with Graves' hyperthyroidism. Sequencing used blood. The CDR3 protein is CAISPGLAGRKGRETQYF. CDR3 bases: TGTGCCATCAGTCCGGGACTAGCGGGCCGCAAAGGCAGGGAGACCCAGTACTTC.